This T cell receptor (beta chain) was documented in a study of cytomegalovirus exposure and HLA in healthy donors. Study outcomes and limitations: Based on reports, TCR beta sequences accurately predicted HLA-A and HLA-B alleles for most subjects. Earlier analysis yielded a pattern in which most TCR beta V segments were productive about 87% or about 30% of the time. Per a later analysis, fewer than 20,000 TCR beta sequences showed association with HLA alleles at 0.05 false discovery rate. The study recorded about 160 TCR beta chains that were cytomegalovirus-associated.

This CDR3 spans 13 amino acids. In germline, CDR1 is MDHEN, CDR2 SYDVKM. Trimming took off 10 bases at V and 7 bases at J, with 17 bases between the two ends. PCR was performed using 60 Vbeta and 13 Jbeta primers. Using immunoSEQ multiplex PCR, the repertoire was profiled, and TCRdb retains in-frame clones only, with some absent. Of about 110,000 clones detected, around 78% appear once; the ten largest clones hold 1.3%. In the case of this clone: The target antigen is unknown.

The origin of this receptor is a woman younger than 45 in good health and CMV-seronegative. V and J are TRBV28 and TRBJ2-1, with D tentatively TRBD1 (6 bases). Input material: PBMCs. CDR3 coding DNA: TGTGCCACCCGATCAACAGGGCGGAATGAGCAGTTCTTC. Translation gives CATRSTGRNEQFF.